These 3 T cell receptor beta chains were all obtained from the same sample, sequenced in a study of neoadjuvant anti-PD-1 for oral cavity cancer. The data were produced by immunoSEQ multiplex PCR, yet TCRdb's version contains in-frame clones alone and is incomplete. The data contain 6,500 to 9,000 clones, 48% of them singletons. Sample: tumor tissue, taken before nivolumab (anti-PD-1) treatment. The origin of the receptors is a person aged 35-79 years with oral cavity squamous cell carcinoma.

The J gene is TRBJ1-2, the V gene TRBV6-6; a weak D match, TRBD1 (6 bases). The V and J ends lost 6 bases and 3 bases respectively, with 20 bases between them. Germline assignment: CDR1 MNHNY and CDR2 SVGAGI (reference sequence). The CDR3 is 16 residues long. The CDR3 DNA sequence: TGTGCCAGCAGCTATCCCCAAGGGACACAAGACTATGGCTACACCTTC. Its translation is CASSYPQGTQDYGYTF.

The rearrangement joins TRBV20-1 to TRBJ1-2; no definite D call. The germline V gene has CDR1 DFQATT and CDR2 SNEGSKA (reference sequence). This CDR3 comprises 11 residues. V was pared by 6 bases and J by 5 bases, with 10 bases between. CDR3: CSAMGGYGYTF. CDR3 nucleotides: TGCAGTGCGATGGGAGGTTATGGCTACACCTTC.

V usage is TRBV6-5 and J usage is TRBJ2-3; D uncertain. CDR1 and CDR2 (germline): MNHEY, SVGAGI. V lost 5 bases to trimming and J lost 2 bases, with 11 bases between them. The length of the CDR3 is 14 residues. This CDR3 reads CASSPYRVTDTQYF. DNA for the CDR3: TGTGCCAGCAGTCCCTACCGGGTCACAGATACGCAGTATTTT.